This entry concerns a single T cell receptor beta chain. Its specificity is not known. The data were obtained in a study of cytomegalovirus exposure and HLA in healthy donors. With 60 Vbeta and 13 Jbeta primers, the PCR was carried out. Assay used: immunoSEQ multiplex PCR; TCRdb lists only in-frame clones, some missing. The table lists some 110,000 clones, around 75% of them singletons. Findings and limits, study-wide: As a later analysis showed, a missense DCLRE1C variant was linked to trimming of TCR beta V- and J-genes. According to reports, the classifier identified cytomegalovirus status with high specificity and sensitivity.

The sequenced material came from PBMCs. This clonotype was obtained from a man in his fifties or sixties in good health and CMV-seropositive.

CDR3 in amino acids: CASSSRTGVAFF. In DNA form, the CDR3 reads TGTGCCAGCAGCTCCCGGACAGGGGTAGCTTTCTTT. This sequence joins TRBV7-2 and TRBJ1-1; 9 nucleotides match TRBD1. Germline CDR1 reads SGHTA; CDR2 reads FQGNSA. The CDR3 sequence is 12 residues long. The ends lost 4 bases at V and 10 bases at J; junction bases unmatched: 4.